This is a list of T cell receptor beta chains from one sample in a study of regulatory T cells in long-lasting Graves disease. Via MiXCR, TCRdb re-called the multiplex PCR reads, giving one row per CDR3 protein. The data show approximately 440,000 distinct CDR3 sequences, 15% to 20% seen once. This sample also belongs to another study, concerning T cells in Graves' hyperthyroidism and ophthalmopathy.

Sequenced material: peripheral blood mononuclear cells (PBMCs), taken at new diagnosis, from a patient treated with antithyroid drugs. The receptor source for this set is a man aged 40-49 years with Graves disease. CDR3s include the opening cysteine and the closing phenylalanine or tryptophan. Fields, in order: clone size, J gene, V gene, CDR3 length, D gene, CDR3 DNA, CDR3 protein. D genes are given only for firm matches. Size is omitted from some rows. Given values are once, few, many or a class for expanded clones.

clone size: .; J gene: TRBJ2-1; V gene: TRBV29-1; CDR3 length: 15; D gene: TRBD2; CDR3 DNA: TGCAGCGTTGAAGTCGGGACTACCTCCTACAATGAGCAGTTCTTC; CDR3 protein: CSVEVGTTSYNEQFF
clone size: few; J gene: TRBJ2-2; V gene: TRBV4-1; CDR3 length: 15; D gene: .; CDR3 DNA: TGCGCCAGCAGCCAAGCTCAGTGGGGCACCGGGGAGCTGTTTTTT; CDR3 protein: CASSQAQWGTGELFF
clone size: .; J gene: TRBJ2-3; V gene: TRBV19; CDR3 length: 15; D gene: TRBD1; CDR3 DNA: TGTGCCAGTAGTCTTGGGGGACAGGCCACAGATACGCAGTATTTT; CDR3 protein: CASSLGGQATDTQYF
clone size: .; J gene: TRBJ2-7; V gene: TRBV6-1; CDR3 length: 13; D gene: .; CDR3 DNA: TGTGCCAGCAGACGGGCCCACTCCTACGAGCAGTACTTC; CDR3 protein: CASRRAHSYEQYF
clone size: .; J gene: TRBJ1-5; V gene: TRBV20-1; CDR3 length: 11; D gene: .; CDR3 DNA: TGCAGTGCTTCTTGGGGTCAGCCCCAGCATTTT; CDR3 protein: CSASWGQPQHF
clone size: .; J gene: TRBJ2-2; V gene: TRBV12-3/TRBV12-4; CDR3 length: 16; D gene: .; CDR3 DNA: TGTGCCAGCAGTTTCGTCCACAGCAAATACACCGGGGAGCTGTTTTTT; CDR3 protein: CASSFVHSKYTGELFF
clone size: many; J gene: TRBJ2-7; V gene: TRBV20-1; CDR3 length: 18; D gene: TRBD2; CDR3 DNA: TGCAGTGCTAGTAGGCGGCGAGGGGGAGCTAGCGGGAGCCACGAGCAGTACTTC; CDR3 protein: CSASRRRGGASGSHEQYF
clone size: few; J gene: TRBJ2-7; V gene: TRBV6-1; CDR3 length: 14; D gene: .; CDR3 DNA: TGTGCCAGCAGCCCCACCGCCCTAGGTTACGAGCAGTACTTC; CDR3 protein: CASSPTALGYEQYF
clone size: .; J gene: TRBJ2-7; V gene: TRBV28; CDR3 length: 13; D gene: .; CDR3 DNA: TGTGCCAGCACTGACGGGGGGCTCTACGAGCAGTACTTC; CDR3 protein: CASTDGGLYEQYF
clone size: .; J gene: TRBJ2-2; V gene: TRBV7-9; CDR3 length: 14; D gene: .; CDR3 DNA: TGTGCCAGCAGCTTACTGAGGGGCACCGGGGAGCTGTTTTTT; CDR3 protein: CASSLLRGTGELFF
clone size: many; J gene: TRBJ1-6; V gene: TRBV3-1; CDR3 length: 16; D gene: .; CDR3 DNA: TGTGCCAGCAGCCCCCAGGGACTGGGGGGTTATTCACCCCTCCACTTT; CDR3 protein: CASSPQGLGGYSPLHF
clone size: many; J gene: TRBJ2-5; V gene: TRBV11-3; CDR3 length: 16; D gene: TRBD2; CDR3 DNA: TGTGCCAGCAGCTTAGGTGGCGGGAGGTACCAAGAGACCCAGTACTTC; CDR3 protein: CASSLGGGRYQETQYF
clone size: few; J gene: TRBJ2-7; V gene: TRBV5-1; CDR3 length: 14; D gene: .; CDR3 DNA: TGCGCCAGCAGCTTGGTCGGGGTAATGAGAGAGCAGTACTTC; CDR3 protein: CASSLVGVMREQYF
clone size: many; J gene: TRBJ2-4; V gene: TRBV7-9; CDR3 length: 14; D gene: .; CDR3 DNA: TGTGCCAGCAGCACCGAAGCCTCCTTAAACATTCAGTACTTC; CDR3 protein: CASSTEASLNIQYF
clone size: many; J gene: TRBJ1-2; V gene: TRBV12-3/TRBV12-4; CDR3 length: 16; D gene: .; CDR3 DNA: TGTGCCAGCAGTCCCTATGTGGGCAGGAAGGGGCATGGCTACACCTTC; CDR3 protein: CASSPYVGRKGHGYTF
clone size: many; J gene: TRBJ2-7; V gene: TRBV12-3/TRBV12-4; CDR3 length: 16; D gene: TRBD2; CDR3 DNA: TGTGCCAGCAGTTTCCGGACTAGCGGTACCCCCTACGAGCAGTACTTC; CDR3 protein: CASSFRTSGTPYEQYF
clone size: .; J gene: TRBJ2-2; V gene: TRBV20-1; CDR3 length: 14; D gene: .; CDR3 DNA: TGCAGTGCTAGATTGAGGGATATCACCGGGGAGCTGTTTTTT; CDR3 protein: CSARLRDITGELFF
clone size: .; J gene: TRBJ2-2; V gene: TRBV24-1; CDR3 length: 13; D gene: .; CDR3 DNA: TGTGCCACGAGGGCCGGGAACACCGGGGAGCTGTTTTTT; CDR3 protein: CATRAGNTGELFF
clone size: .; J gene: TRBJ2-5; V gene: TRBV6-1; CDR3 length: 16; D gene: TRBD2; CDR3 DNA: TGTGCCAGCAGACCTTTCGGGCGGGAGGGCCACGAGACCCAGTACTTC; CDR3 protein: CASRPFGREGHETQYF
clone size: few; J gene: TRBJ1-5; V gene: TRBV24-1; CDR3 length: 15; D gene: .; CDR3 DNA: TGTGCCACCAGTGACCCCGACTCTTATGGTCAGCCCCAGCATTTT; CDR3 protein: CATSDPDSYGQPQHF
clone size: few; J gene: TRBJ1-1; V gene: TRBV10-3; CDR3 length: 16; D gene: .; CDR3 DNA: TGTGCCATCAGTGCTATCATAAGAGAGATGAACACTGAAGCTTTCTTT; CDR3 protein: CAISAIIREMNTEAFF
clone size: few; J gene: TRBJ1-2; V gene: TRBV3-1; CDR3 length: 16; D gene: TRBD1; CDR3 DNA: TGTGCCAGCAGGAATTACAGGGGGCGCATGGAATCTGGCTACACCTTC; CDR3 protein: CASRNYRGRMESGYTF
clone size: many; J gene: TRBJ1-5; V gene: TRBV7-9; CDR3 length: 14; D gene: .; CDR3 DNA: TGTGCCAGCAGCTTAGTAGGGGTTGATCAGCCCCAGCATTTT; CDR3 protein: CASSLVGVDQPQHF
clone size: .; J gene: TRBJ1-5; V gene: TRBV28; CDR3 length: 14; D gene: .; CDR3 DNA: TGTGCCAGCGGAGCGGTAGACCGAAATCAGCCCCAGCATTTT; CDR3 protein: CASGAVDRNQPQHF
clone size: few; J gene: TRBJ1-1; V gene: TRBV27; CDR3 length: 14; D gene: .; CDR3 DNA: TGTGCCAGCAGACAATGGGCGGGGAACACTGAAGCTTTCTTT; CDR3 protein: CASRQWAGNTEAFF
clone size: many; J gene: TRBJ2-3; V gene: TRBV11-2; CDR3 length: 16; D gene: TRBD2; CDR3 DNA: TGTGCCAGCAGTCGGGTAGCGGGAGGGATCACAGATACGCAGTATTTT; CDR3 protein: CASSRVAGGITDTQYF
clone size: .; J gene: TRBJ2-7; V gene: TRBV27; CDR3 length: 15; D gene: TRBD2; CDR3 DNA: TGTGCCAGCAGTTTAGGTCTAGCGGGATTCTACGGGCAGTACTTC; CDR3 protein: CASSLGLAGFYGQYF
clone size: many; J gene: TRBJ1-1; V gene: TRBV28; CDR3 length: 16; D gene: .; CDR3 DNA: TGTGCCAGCAGTTCAGCTGCCCGACACCCGAACACTGAAGCTTTCTTT; CDR3 protein: CASSSAARHPNTEAFF
clone size: many; J gene: TRBJ2-3; V gene: TRBV3-1; CDR3 length: 16; D gene: .; CDR3 DNA: TGTGCCAGCAGCCAAGATTTGATTAGGGGCGGAGATACGCAGTATTTT; CDR3 protein: CASSQDLIRGGDTQYF
clone size: .; J gene: TRBJ2-7; V gene: TRBV19; CDR3 length: 15; D gene: TRBD2; CDR3 DNA: TGTGCCAGTAGTATTGGGAGGGCAGATGGTGGCGAGCAGTACTTC; CDR3 protein: CASSIGRADGGEQYF
clone size: many; J gene: TRBJ2-5; V gene: TRBV20-1; CDR3 length: 14; D gene: .; CDR3 DNA: TGCAGTGCTAGAGATAGTAAGGGCGTGGAGACCCAGTACTTC; CDR3 protein: CSARDSKGVETQYF
clone size: many; J gene: TRBJ2-3; V gene: TRBV11-3; CDR3 length: 16; D gene: TRBD2; CDR3 DNA: TGTGCCAGCAGCTTTACTAGCGGGGTATCCACAGATACGCAGTATTTT; CDR3 protein: CASSFTSGVSTDTQYF
clone size: many; J gene: TRBJ2-5; V gene: TRBV11-2; CDR3 length: 11; D gene: .; CDR3 DNA: TGTGCCAGCAGCTTCGGGGAGACCCAGTACTTC; CDR3 protein: CASSFGETQYF
clone size: few; J gene: TRBJ2-7; V gene: TRBV6-2/TRBV6-3; CDR3 length: 15; D gene: TRBD1; CDR3 DNA: TGTGCCAGCAGTATTGGACAGGGGCCAGGCTACGAGCAGTACTTC; CDR3 protein: CASSIGQGPGYEQYF
clone size: few; J gene: TRBJ2-7; V gene: TRBV30; CDR3 length: 14; D gene: .; CDR3 DNA: TGTGCCTGGAGCTCTAGCGTCATGTCCCACGAGCAGTACTTC; CDR3 protein: CAWSSSVMSHEQYF
clone size: .; J gene: TRBJ1-5; V gene: TRBV5-1; CDR3 length: 14; D gene: .; CDR3 DNA: TGCGCCAGCAGCTTGGGAGGGGCCCCTCAGCCCCAGCATTTT; CDR3 protein: CASSLGGAPQPQHF
clone size: many; J gene: TRBJ2-7; V gene: TRBV30; CDR3 length: 11; D gene: .; CDR3 DNA: TGTGCCTGGAGTGTACCCCCAGAGCAGTACTTC; CDR3 protein: CAWSVPPEQYF
clone size: .; J gene: TRBJ1-3; V gene: TRBV27; CDR3 length: 14; D gene: TRBD1; CDR3 DNA: TGTGCCAGCAGCGCCAGGGGGTCCGGAAACACCATATATTTT; CDR3 protein: CASSARGSGNTIYF
clone size: once; J gene: TRBJ2-7; V gene: TRBV20-1; CDR3 length: 12; D gene: TRBD1; CDR3 DNA: TGCAGTGCCCGGACAGGGGCGTACGAGCAGTACTTC; CDR3 protein: CSARTGAYEQYF
clone size: many; J gene: TRBJ1-6; V gene: TRBV3-1; CDR3 length: 14; D gene: .; CDR3 DNA: TGTGCCAGCAGCTACGACAGAGTTAATTCACCCCTCCACTTT; CDR3 protein: CASSYDRVNSPLHF
clone size: many; J gene: TRBJ2-5; V gene: TRBV3-1; CDR3 length: 17; D gene: TRBD2; CDR3 DNA: TGTGCCAGCAGCCAAGAAGGGACTAGCGGGCACCAAGAGACCCAGTACTTC; CDR3 protein: CASSQEGTSGHQETQYF
clone size: .; J gene: TRBJ2-7; V gene: TRBV4-1; CDR3 length: 15; D gene: TRBD1; CDR3 DNA: TGCGCCAGCAGCCAAGATTTCCGGGACAGGGGTAAGCAGTACTTC; CDR3 protein: CASSQDFRDRGKQYF
clone size: many; J gene: TRBJ2-7; V gene: TRBV20-1; CDR3 length: 15; D gene: TRBD2; CDR3 DNA: TGCAGTGCGCCGAGCCCTTTAGCGGGAGGCAACGAGCAGTACTTC; CDR3 protein: CSAPSPLAGGNEQYF
clone size: few; J gene: TRBJ2-1; V gene: TRBV19; CDR3 length: 15; D gene: TRBD1; CDR3 DNA: TGTGCCAGTACCCCGGGACCAGGGGGTCCCAATGAGCAGTTCTTC; CDR3 protein: CASTPGPGGPNEQFF
clone size: many; J gene: TRBJ2-1; V gene: TRBV28; CDR3 length: 15; D gene: TRBD2; CDR3 DNA: TGTGCCAGCAGTTCTCTAGCGGGAACCTACAATGAGCAGTTCTTC; CDR3 protein: CASSSLAGTYNEQFF
clone size: many; J gene: TRBJ1-6; V gene: TRBV30; CDR3 length: 11; D gene: .; CDR3 DNA: TGTGCCTGGGAAAAGGGTTCACCCCTCCACTTT; CDR3 protein: CAWEKGSPLHF
clone size: few; J gene: TRBJ1-2; V gene: TRBV5-1; CDR3 length: 15; D gene: TRBD1; CDR3 DNA: TGCGCCAGCAGCACACCGGGACAGGGTTCCTCCGGCTACACCTTC; CDR3 protein: CASSTPGQGSSGYTF
clone size: few; J gene: TRBJ1-3; V gene: TRBV7-9; CDR3 length: 17; D gene: .; CDR3 DNA: TGTGCCAGCAGCCCGACGGTGGGGACTTTCTCTGGAAACACCATATATTTT; CDR3 protein: CASSPTVGTFSGNTIYF
clone size: .; J gene: TRBJ1-4; V gene: TRBV12-3/TRBV12-4; CDR3 length: 14; D gene: TRBD1; CDR3 DNA: TGTGCCAGCAGTTTAGCGGGACAGTTTGAAAAACTGTTTTTT; CDR3 protein: CASSLAGQFEKLFF
clone size: many; J gene: TRBJ2-7; V gene: TRBV7-9; CDR3 length: 12; D gene: .; CDR3 DNA: TGTGCCAGCAGCCCTCCTTCCGGCGAGCAGTACTTC; CDR3 protein: CASSPPSGEQYF
clone size: .; J gene: TRBJ1-1; V gene: TRBV20-1; CDR3 length: 12; D gene: .; CDR3 DNA: TGCACCTGTAGGGGATCGAGTACTGAAGCTTTCTTT; CDR3 protein: CTCRGSSTEAFF
clone size: .; J gene: TRBJ2-7; V gene: TRBV9; CDR3 length: 15; D gene: .; CDR3 DNA: TGTGCCAGCAGCGCCCCGTCCGCCAGCTCCTACGGGCAGTACTTC; CDR3 protein: CASSAPSASSYGQYF
clone size: many; J gene: TRBJ1-1; V gene: TRBV11-2; CDR3 length: 15; D gene: TRBD1; CDR3 DNA: TGTGCCAGCATCGAGACAGGGGGCTGGGGGACTGAAGCTTTCTTT; CDR3 protein: CASIETGGWGTEAFF
clone size: many; J gene: TRBJ1-4; V gene: TRBV12-5; CDR3 length: 18; D gene: .; CDR3 DNA: TGTGCTAGTGGTTTTAATACAGGAGATGCGCCAACTAATGAAAAACTGTTTTTT; CDR3 protein: CASGFNTGDAPTNEKLFF
clone size: .; J gene: TRBJ1-2; V gene: TRBV6-1; CDR3 length: 14; D gene: .; CDR3 DNA: TGTGCCAGCAGGACTAGGGGAACGAACTATGGCTACACCTTC; CDR3 protein: CASRTRGTNYGYTF